This T cell receptor beta chain derives from a study of blood T cell repertoires in COVID-19. Adults between about 18 and 89 years of age took part from about 24 US areas. Germline CDR1 is SGDLS and CDR2 is YYNGEE. CDR3 size: 15 residues. Trimming cost V 0 bases and J 4 bases, with 13 bases left between them. The assay was immunoSEQ multiplex PCR, and TCRdb's table has in-frame clones only and misses some. The sample lists approximately 300,000 clones, less than 85% seen once, with 1.9% in the top ten. The receptor was isolated from a woman younger than 45 who had been exposed to COVID-19. This rearrangement joins TRBV9 to TRBJ1-2; weak D call: TRBD1 (6 bases). Material: PBMCs or T cells enriched from blood (not recorded which). The CDR3 nucleotides are TGTGCCAGCAGCGTAGTTGGGCAGGGGAGCTATGGCTACACCTTC. This gives the protein CASSVVGQGSYGYTF.